Below are 26 T cell receptor beta chains sequenced from a single sample in a study of T cells expressing NK-cell markers. TCRdb re-called the 5' RACE reads; one entry per CDR3 protein, DNA not given. This sample's clone table lists hundreds of thousands of distinct CDR3 sequences. What was sequenced was blood T cells: a sorted CD56 or NKG2C T cell subset, CD4+ or CD8+ T cells, or bulk PBMC T cells (not recorded which). These receptors were taken from a man aged 18 to 35 in good health.

This chain joins TRBV12-3 or TRBV12-4 and TRBJ2-7; TCRdb picks TRBD1, but there is no DNA to check that call. CDR3 length: 15 amino acids. CDR3 amino acids: CASSLVGTGAPEQYF.

The chain recombines TRBV30 with TRBJ2-5. CDR1 is GTSNPN, CDR2 SVGIG, per germline (reference sequence). The CDR3 has 13 residues. The CDR3 region is CAWSLFRRETQYF.

The rearrangement uses TRBV4-1 and TRBJ2-1; no DNA is available, so the TRBD2 call from TCRdb remains unchecked. CDR3 size: 17 residues. Per germline, CDR1 MGHRA and CDR2 YSYEKL. Here the CDR3 reads CASSQLPILAGVNEQFF.

V and J are TRBV27 and TRBJ2-7; the TCRdb call, TRBD1, lacks DNA for checking. CDR1 MNHEY and CDR2 SMNVEV come from the germline V gene (reference sequence). The CDR3 runs to 16 residues. The CDR3 loop reads CASSLTDGGRTGEQYF.

The V gene is TRBV29-1, the J gene TRBJ2-7. Germline CDR1 SQVTM, CDR2 ANQGSEA. The CDR3 has 12 residues. CDR3 residues: CSVEVGSYEQYF.

The chain has TRBV18 and TRBJ2-1; TCRdb gives TRBD1 as the D gene, but with no DNA this cannot be confirmed. The CDR3 sequence is 15 residues long. Germline-derived CDR1 and CDR2 are KGHSH and LQKENI. The CDR3 sequence: CASSPPGQGAPEQFF.

This chain links TRBV11-2 with TRBJ2-7; TCRdb calls TRBD1, which cannot be checked without DNA. The CDR3 length is 13 residues. CDR1 and CDR2 (germline): SGHAT, FQNNGV. The CDR3 protein is CASSPRQVEEQYF.

The chain is built from TRBV20-1 and TRBJ1-2; checking the TCRdb D call of TRBD1 is not possible without DNA. This CDR3 comprises 14 residues. CDR1 DFQATT and CDR2 SNEGSKA come from the germline V gene (reference sequence). The chain's CDR3 is CSAILQGRDNGYTF.

The chain has TRBV7-9 and TRBJ1-1. The CDR3 spans 12 residues. Germline V gene data show CDR1 as SEHNR and CDR2 as FQNEAQ (reference sequence). CDR3: CASTQLNTEAFF. Full variable domain (missing parts from reference TRBV7-9 and TRBJ1-1): DTGVSQNPRHKITKRGQNVTFRCDPISEHNRLYWYRQTLGQGPEFLTYFQNEAQLEKSRLLSDRFSAERPKGSFSTLEIQRTEQGDSAMYLCASTQLNTEAFFGQGTRLTVV.

The J gene is TRBJ2-7, the V gene TRBV20-1; no DNA is available, so the TRBD2 call from TCRdb remains unchecked. CDR3 length: 13 amino acids. Germline V lookup: CDR1 DFQATT, CDR2 SNEGSKA (reference sequence). The CDR3 loop reads CSARGSGNGKQYF.

This chain links TRBV19 with TRBJ1-2; TCRdb picks TRBD1, but there is no DNA to check that call. Germline CDR1 and CDR2: LNHDA and SQIVND (reference sequence). CDR3 length equals 13 residues. This CDR3 is CASSMPTPDGYTF.

The gene calls are TRBV20-1 and TRBJ2-1; TCRdb proposes TRBD2, but this gene call is untestable without DNA. Germline V gene lookup returns CDR1 DFQATT and CDR2 SNEGSKA (reference sequence). The length of the CDR3 is 15 residues. This chain's CDR3 is CSARFGAGVDNEQFF.

This sequence joins TRBV15 and TRBJ2-1; as DNA is missing, the TRBD2 call by TCRdb cannot be tested. The CDR3 has 18 amino acids. The germline V gene encodes CDR1 LNHNV and CDR2 YYDKDF (reference sequence). CDR3 amino acids: CATSRDRISGNSYNEQFF.

This chain joins TRBV5-1 and TRBJ2-1; TCRdb reports TRBD1, a call that lacks DNA to check it against. CDR1 is SGHRS and CDR2 is YFSETQ in the germline V gene. The CDR3 loop spans 16 amino acids. The CDR3 loop reads CASSPAGRGRSNEQFF. The full variable domain, with the rest looked up from reference TRBV5-1 and TRBJ2-1, is KAGVTQTPRYLIKTRGQQVTLSCSPISGHRSVSWYQQTPGQGLQFLFEYFSETQRNKGNFPGRFSGRQFSNSRSEMNVSTLELGDSALYLCASSPAGRGRSNEQFFGPGTRLTVL.

The genes are TRBV11-2 and TRBJ2-7; TCRdb reports TRBD2, a call that lacks DNA to check it against. The CDR3 loop spans 14 amino acids. Germline V gene lookup returns CDR1 SGHAT and CDR2 FQNNGV. The CDR3 here is CASNRLAGGNEQYF.

V gene TRBV20-1 combines with J gene TRBJ2-5; absent DNA, TCRdb's TRBD1 call cannot be checked. This CDR3 is 15 amino acids long. CDR1 and CDR2 (germline): DFQATT, SNEGSKA (reference sequence). The CDR3 loop reads CSARRAQVTPETQYF.

The gene calls are TRBV9 and TRBJ2-3; TCRdb's D gene call, TRBD2, goes unchecked for lack of DNA. This CDR3 comprises 15 residues. The germline V gene encodes CDR1 SGDLS and CDR2 YYNGEE. CDR3 amino acids: CASSGERTYTDTQYF.

V usage is TRBV20-1 and J usage is TRBJ2-3; without DNA, the TCRdb call of TRBD2 cannot be checked. Per the germline V gene, CDR1 is DFQATT and CDR2 is SNEGSKA (reference sequence). The CDR3 extends over 15 amino acids. The CDR3: CSARDELAGVDTQYF.

The chain uses TRBV10-3 and TRBJ2-7; there is no DNA to check the TCRdb D call of TRBD1. The CDR3 is 12 residues long. Germline V lookup: CDR1 ENHRY, CDR2 SYGVKD. CDR3 loop: CAISESGGEQYF.

The chain combines TRBV5-1 with TRBJ2-7; TCRdb returns TRBD2, unconfirmable since there is no DNA. The CDR3 runs 21 residues. Looked up from germline, CDR1 is SGHRS and CDR2 is YFSETQ. CDR3: CASSLDPPTGRASGRTYEQYF.

This sequence joins TRBV29-1 and TRBJ1-1; TCRdb selects TRBD1, and the lack of DNA leaves this call unchecked. The V gene's germline CDR1 is SQVTM and CDR2 ANQGSEA. This CDR3 has 12 residues. The CDR3 here is CSGEGGGTEAFF.

This rearrangement joins TRBV5-1 to TRBJ2-1; TCRdb picks TRBD1, but there is no DNA to check that call. This CDR3 is 16 amino acids long. Per the germline V gene, CDR1 is SGHRS and CDR2 is YFSETQ. The CDR3 sequence is CASSFWSGNTYNEQFF.

The chain uses TRBV4-3 and TRBJ2-7; there is no DNA to check the TCRdb D call of TRBD2. Germline V gene data show CDR1 as LGHNA and CDR2 as YSLEER. The length of the CDR3 is 14 residues. This CDR3 reads CASSQTGLASEQYF.

The gene calls are TRBV20-1 and TRBJ2-1; TCRdb's D call, TRBD2, is unchecked because there is no DNA. Germline CDR1 reads DFQATT; CDR2 reads SNEGSKA (reference sequence). The CDR3 has 14 residues. Here the CDR3 reads CSALRRAQFNEQFF.

The chain combines TRBV25-1 with TRBJ2-7; TCRdb designates TRBD1, a call that cannot be tested without DNA. The CDR3 loop spans 16 amino acids. The germline V gene has CDR1 MGHDK and CDR2 SYGVNS. CDR3 sequence reads: CASSEWGGDFSYEQYF.

The chain combines TRBV5-4 with TRBJ2-1; TCRdb picks TRBD2, but there is no DNA to check that call. Germline V CDR1 and CDR2: SGHNT, YYREEE (reference sequence). The CDR3 totals 14 residues. CDR3 protein: CASSAKTSLDEQFF.